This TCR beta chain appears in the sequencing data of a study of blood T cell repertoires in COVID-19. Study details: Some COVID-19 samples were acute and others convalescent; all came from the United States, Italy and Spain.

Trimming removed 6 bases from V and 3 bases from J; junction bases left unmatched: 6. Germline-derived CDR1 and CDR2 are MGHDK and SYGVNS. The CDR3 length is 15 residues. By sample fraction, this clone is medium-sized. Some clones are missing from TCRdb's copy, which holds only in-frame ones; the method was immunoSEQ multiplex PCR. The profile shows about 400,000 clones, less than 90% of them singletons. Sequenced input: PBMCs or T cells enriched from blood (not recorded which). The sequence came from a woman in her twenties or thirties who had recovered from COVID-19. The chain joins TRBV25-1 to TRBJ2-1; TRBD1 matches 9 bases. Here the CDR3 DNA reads TGTGCCAGCAGCTTCGGGGACAGGGACTACAATGAGCAGTTCTTC. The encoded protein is CASSFGDRDYNEQFF.